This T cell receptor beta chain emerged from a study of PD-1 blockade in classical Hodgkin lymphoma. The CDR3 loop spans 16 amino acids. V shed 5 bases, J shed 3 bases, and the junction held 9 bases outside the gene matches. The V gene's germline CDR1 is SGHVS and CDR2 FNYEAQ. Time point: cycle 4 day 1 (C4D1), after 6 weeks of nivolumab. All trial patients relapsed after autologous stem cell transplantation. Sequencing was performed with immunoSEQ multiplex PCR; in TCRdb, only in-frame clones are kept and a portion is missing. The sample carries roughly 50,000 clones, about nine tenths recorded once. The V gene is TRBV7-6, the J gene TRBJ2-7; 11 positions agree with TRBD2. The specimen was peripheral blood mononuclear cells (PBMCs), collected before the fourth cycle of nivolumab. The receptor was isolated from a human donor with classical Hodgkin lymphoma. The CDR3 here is CASSPLSGRGYYEQYF. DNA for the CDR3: TGTGCCAGCAGCCCCCTTAGCGGGAGGGGGTACTACGAGCAGTACTTC. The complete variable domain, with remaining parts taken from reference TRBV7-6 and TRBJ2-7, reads GAGVSQSPRYKVTKRGQDVALRCDPISGHVSLYWYRQALGQGPEFLTYFNYEAQQDKSGLPNDRFSAERPEGSISTLTIQRTEQRDSAMYRCASSPLSGRGYYEQYFGPGTRLTVT.